This T cell receptor beta chain was recovered during a study of beta chain features in type 1 diabetes (dated by TCRdb to the late 2010s). For context, the study as a whole: No differences in mean age, gender distribution, total cell number or subset yield were found between patients and healthy donors. A total of roughly 100 million sorted cells were examined across all samples, and a strong correlation was observed between cell number per subset and RNA yield. In the study, TCRB repertoires of sorted circulating CD4+ T cell subsets from recently diagnosed type 1 diabetes patients were compared with those of matched healthy donors. Regulatory and stem cell-like memory subsets were isolated from only 8 patients and about eight healthy donors, whereas naive and central memory subsets came from all 30 or so donors.

All of the isolated RNA was reverse transcribed with the High Capacity cDNA Reverse Transcription Kit, so expressed TCRB transcripts were sequenced. Deep immunoSEQ sequencing was applied to naive, central memory and regulatory T cell samples, giving an average of about 3.8 million total reads per sample. Sorted cells were lysed in RLT buffer and RNA was extracted with DNase-treated RNeasy Micro or Mini kits, depending on cell number. To prevent cross-contamination, each cell subset was processed individually, whereas patient and healthy donor samples were processed jointly. The immunoSEQ multiplex PCR was used to amplify TCRB sequences from cDNA, yielding 87-bp fragments that span the CDR3 region. Sequencing of the amplicons was done on the Illumina HiSeq platform. As for how the authors treated the data: PCR bias was computationally corrected using synthetic template baselines, reads within Hamming distance 2 were collapsed, and singletons that could not be merged were discarded. Reads were aligned against IMGT to assign V, D and J genes, CDR3 length and insertions or deletions at six rearrangement sites. Within each subset, clonotype counts were normalized to sorted cell number, and only after that were true diversity and Gini coefficients computed with the tcR R package. The overlap coefficient, calculated on TCRB nucleotide sequences, was used to quantify repertoire sharing. Out-of-frame TCRB sequences from naive cells were analyzed to stand in for the pre-selection repertoire. The table comes from immuneACCESS by way of TCRdb, which keeps in-frame sequences with V and J called. Part of the clones is missing from these tables; in studies checked, under half for an unresolved V gene and the rest for unknown reasons. The V and J calls and clone size are taken from that table; D and trimming were inferred from the DNA. Within this sample are about 450,000 clones, with around 10% of them counted one time only. The top ten constitute roughly 0.046% of the sample.

On the study overall, not on this receptor specifically: Sequencing cDNA rather than genomic DNA could over-represent highly expressing activated cells, although activation and CD3 levels did not differ between groups. A moderate but significant shortening of TCRB CDR3 length was observed in type 1 diabetes patients in all four CD4+ subsets. PCR may preferentially amplify shorter templates, but because patient and control samples were amplified and corrected together, any resulting skew would affect both groups equally. Only small numbers of individuals were included in the HLA sub-analyses, which left unresolved whether HLA type had any influence on TCRB rearrangement. Patients with type 1 diabetes made fewer insertions and deleted more nucleotides at VDJ recombination sites, implying thymic rearrangement abnormalities. Naive, central memory and regulatory TCRB repertoires appeared to be more alike among patients than among healthy donors.

Each donor gave one peripheral blood draw, averaging approximately 110 mL, which was collected into heparinised tubes. A BD FACSAria II was used to sort naive, central memory, regulatory and stem cell-like memory CD4+ T cells with a panel that included CD45RO, CCR7, CD25, CD127, CD95 and CD27. Every sorted population had a purity above 95%. PBMCs were isolated right away by Lymphoprep density gradient centrifugation and were stained directly, without culture. So that batch effects would be minimized, each experiment stained and sorted samples in pairs, pairing one healthy donor with one patient. From the germline V gene, CDR1 is SGHRS and CDR2 is YFSETQ. V sheds 5 bases and J sheds 4 bases, leaving 16 bases between their ends. The CDR3 measures 15 amino acids from cysteine to phenylalanine. Here the CDR3 DNA is all that survives: 45 bases in frame from base 1. Comment on this clone: Its antigen remains undetermined. No base quality values were provided; no much bigger clone lies one nucleotide off.

The sequenced material came from naive CD4+ T cells from blood. The label giving this sample's cell subset or site can be read as: true naive CD4+ T cells. The chain is encoded by TRBV5-1 joined to TRBJ2-1; TRBD1 is a possible D gene, resting on 6 matching bases. The sequence was collected from a young woman in good health. The CDR3 has the sequence CASSLSGHQYNEQFF. The nucleotide sequence reads TGCGCCAGCAGTCTGTCGGGACACCAATACAATGAGCAGTTCTTC.